This T cell receptor beta chain was sequenced during a study of identical twins. General observations from the study: One should note that invariant MAIT and iNKT cells could partly confound zero-insertion analyses. The study found excess low generation probability among twin-shared out-of-frame alpha sequences.

There are 15 residues in the CDR3. Trimming took 4 bases from V and 0 from J, leaving 13 bases between them. The germline V gene encodes CDR1 SGHRS and CDR2 YFSETQ. A word on this clonotype: The antigen is unknown.

TCRdb re-called the 5' RACE reads through MiXCR, storing one row per CDR3 protein. The data contain under 1 million distinct CDR3 sequences, approximately 13% of them seen just once; the ten biggest clones take up around 1.5%. These data were also reused for a study on yellow fever vaccine responses in identical twins. From that report: Twins reportedly showed a vaccine T cell response that seemed partly convergent and partly personalized.

The receptor was derived from a woman aged 18-35 years in good health. Sequences were obtained from PBMCs. This rearrangement joins TRBV5-1 to TRBJ1-1, with D maybe TRBD1 (6 bases). The DNA of the CDR3 is TGCGCCAGCAGCAAAGCAGGGGAAATGAACACTGAAGCTTTCTTT. It specifies CASSKAGEMNTEAFF.